This T cell receptor (beta chain) is drawn from a study of monozygotic twins with inflammatory bowel disease. Incorporation of UMIs carrying a 6-nucleotide sample barcode was performed by template switching. TCRdb processed the 5' RACE reads again and assigns one entry to each CDR3 protein, with no DNA. With over 130,000 distinct CDR3 sequences in the sample, the ten largest clones hold less than 2.5%. Study-level findings and limits: Lower TCRbeta diversity (inverse Simpson) was seen in IBD patients than in healthy co-twins. IBD patients shared fewer clonotypes with others than healthy twins, especially with disease activity.

CDR3 size: 13 residues. Germline loops: CDR1 MNHEY, CDR2 SMNVEV (reference sequence). Donors each contributed one blood sample measuring under 3 ml. For this clonotype: Its antigen is as yet unknown.

J is TRBJ2-1 and V is TRBV27; the TCRdb D gene call, TRBD2, has no DNA to confirm it. The TCR originated in a human donor with ulcerative colitis or Crohn's disease, or a healthy co-twin of an affected twin (not recorded which). Sequencing input: blood. The CDR3 loop reads CASTASGYNEQFF.